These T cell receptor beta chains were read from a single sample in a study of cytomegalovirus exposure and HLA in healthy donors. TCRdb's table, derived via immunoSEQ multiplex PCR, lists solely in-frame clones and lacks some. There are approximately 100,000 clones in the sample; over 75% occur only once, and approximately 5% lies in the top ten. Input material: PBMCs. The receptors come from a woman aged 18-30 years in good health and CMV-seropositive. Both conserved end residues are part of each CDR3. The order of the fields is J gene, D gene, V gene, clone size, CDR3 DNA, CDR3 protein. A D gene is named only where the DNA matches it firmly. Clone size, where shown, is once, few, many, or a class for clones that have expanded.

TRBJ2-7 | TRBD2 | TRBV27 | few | TGTGCCAGCGGGTGGCCTAGCGGGAGGATAGCCGTCTACGAGCAGTACTTC | CASGWPSGRIAVYEQYF
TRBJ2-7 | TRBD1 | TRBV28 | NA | TGTGCCAGCAGTTTATCCGGACAGGGCTACGAGCAGTACTTC | CASSLSGQGYEQYF
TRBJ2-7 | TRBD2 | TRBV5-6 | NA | TGTGCCAGCAGCTTGGGGCTAGCGGGAGGCTCCTACGAGCAGTACTTC | CASSLGLAGGSYEQYF
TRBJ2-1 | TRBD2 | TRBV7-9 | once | TGTGCCAGCAGCCCTAGACTAGCGGGAGTAGGGAATGAGCAGTTCTTC | CASSPRLAGVGNEQFF
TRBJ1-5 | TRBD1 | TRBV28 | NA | TGTGCCAGCAGGGGACAGGGCGATCAGCCCCAGCATTTT | CASRGQGDQPQHF
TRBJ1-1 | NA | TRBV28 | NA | TGTGCCAGCAGCCGACACAGGGAGAACACTGAAGCTTTCTTT | CASSRHRENTEAFF
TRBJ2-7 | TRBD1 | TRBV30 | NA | TGTGCCTGGAGTGCCCCCGGGACAGGGTCCTACGAGCAGTACTTC | CAWSAPGTGSYEQYF
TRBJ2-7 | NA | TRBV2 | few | TGTGCCAGCAGGGAACTAGCTCTGCAGTACTTC | CASRELALQYF
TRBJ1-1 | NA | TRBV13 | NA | TGTGCCAGCAGCTTAGGCGGTGGAGGGGGGGGCACTGAAGCTTTCTTT | CASSLGGGGGGTEAFF
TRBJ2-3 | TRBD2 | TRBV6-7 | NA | TGTGCCAGCAGTTACCTGGGGACTAGCGGCTGCACAGATACGCAGTATTTT | CASSYLGTSGCTDTQYF
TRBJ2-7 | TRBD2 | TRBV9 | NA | TGTGCCAGCAGCGTAGAAGCGGGAGTTGGAACCTACGAGCAGTACTTC | CASSVEAGVGTYEQYF
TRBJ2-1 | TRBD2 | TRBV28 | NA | TGTGCCAGCAGTTCACTAGCGGGAGGATCTAGCTCCTACAATGAGCAGTTCTTC | CASSSLAGGSSSYNEQFF
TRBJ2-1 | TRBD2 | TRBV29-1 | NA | TGCAGCGCCAACGGACTAGACATTGAGCAGTTCTTC | CSANGLDIEQFF
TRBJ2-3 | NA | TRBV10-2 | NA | TGCGCCAGCAGTGAAGGGGAACAAAATACGCAGTATTTT | CASSEGEQNTQYF
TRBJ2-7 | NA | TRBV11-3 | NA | TGTGCCAGCAGCTTGACTCTCTACGAGCAGTACTTC | CASSLTLYEQYF
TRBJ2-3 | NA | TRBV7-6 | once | TGTGCCAGCAGCTTAGTGGGCGCTAGCACAGATACGCAGTATTTT | CASSLVGASTDTQYF
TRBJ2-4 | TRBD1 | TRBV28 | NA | TGTGCCAGCAGTTTAGAGTGGCAGGGGGAGAAAAACATTCAGTACTTC | CASSLEWQGEKNIQYF
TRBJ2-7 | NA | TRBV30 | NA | TGTGCCTGGAGCACAAGAAGCTACGAGCAGTACTTC | CAWSTRSYEQYF
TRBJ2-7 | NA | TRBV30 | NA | TGTGCCTGGAGTCACTCGACAGTCTCCTACGAGCAGTACTTC | CAWSHSTVSYEQYF
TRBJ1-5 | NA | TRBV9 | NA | TGTGCCAGCAGCACTGATAGCAATCAGCCCCAGCATTTT | CASSTDSNQPQHF
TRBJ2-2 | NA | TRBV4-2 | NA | TGTGCCAGCAGCGAGGGCGTTAACACCGGGGAGCTGTTTTTT | CASSEGVNTGELFF
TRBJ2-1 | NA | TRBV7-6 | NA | TGTGCCAGCAGCTTACTAGGGGCCGGCCTTCAAAACAATGAGCAGTTCTTC | CASSLLGAGLQNNEQFF
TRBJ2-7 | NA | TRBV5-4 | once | TGTGCCAGCAGCCTGTCGTCAGGGGTATCCTACGAGCAGTACTTC | CASSLSSGVSYEQYF
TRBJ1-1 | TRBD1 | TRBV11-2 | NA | TGTGCCAGCAGCGCCAGGACAGGGTTGTACACTGAAGCTTTCTTT | CASSARTGLYTEAFF
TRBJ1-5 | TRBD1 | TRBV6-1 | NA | TGTGCCAGCAGCCCCCGGACAGGCAATTCTCAGCCCCAGCATTTT | CASSPRTGNSQPQHF
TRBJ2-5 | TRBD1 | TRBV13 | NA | TGTGCCAGCAGCGTGGGGACAGCAAAAGAGACCCAGTACTTC | CASSVGTAKETQYF
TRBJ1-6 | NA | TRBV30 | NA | TGTGCCTGGAGTTCAGGGCAGGGGAATTCACCCCTCCACTTT | CAWSSGQGNSPLHF
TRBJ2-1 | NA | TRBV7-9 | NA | TGTGCCAGCAGGTTCAACAATGAGCAGTTCTTC | CASRFNNEQFF
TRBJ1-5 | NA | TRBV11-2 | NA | TGTGCCAGCAGCTTAGAAGGGGGCAATCAGCCCCAGCATTTT | CASSLEGGNQPQHF
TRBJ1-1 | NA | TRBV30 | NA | TGTGCCTGGAGTGTAGTCAGTACGAACACTGAAGCTTTCTTT | CAWSVVSTNTEAFF
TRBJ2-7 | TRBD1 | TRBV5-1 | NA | TGCGCCAGCAGCACTCCCGCCGGACAGGGGGCGTACGAGCAGTACTTC | CASSTPAGQGAYEQYF
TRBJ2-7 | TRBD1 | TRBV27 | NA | TGTGCCAGCAGCCGGGCGATGGGACAGTCCTACGAGCAGTACTTC | CASSRAMGQSYEQYF
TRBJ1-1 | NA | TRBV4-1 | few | TGCGCCAGCAGCCGCGGTTTTTCCAACACTGAAGCTTTCTTT | CASSRGFSNTEAFF
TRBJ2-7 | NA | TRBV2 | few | TGTGCCAGCAGTAACCGGGACATTTTCTTC | CASSNRDIFF
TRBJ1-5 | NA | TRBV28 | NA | TGTGCCAGCAAGGGGGTTGGACAGCCCCAGCATTTT | CASKGVGQPQHF
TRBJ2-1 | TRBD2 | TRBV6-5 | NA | TGTGCCAGCACCCGGACTAGCGGGGGGCACAATGAGCAGTTCTTC | CASTRTSGGHNEQFF
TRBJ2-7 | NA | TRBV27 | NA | TGTGCCAGCAGTTTAGCGCAGGCAGTGTCCTACGAGCAGTACTTC | CASSLAQAVSYEQYF
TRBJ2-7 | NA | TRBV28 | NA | TGTGCCAGCAGTGAATTGGCAGGGAATTACGAGCAGTACTTC | CASSELAGNYEQYF
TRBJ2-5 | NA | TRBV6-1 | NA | TGTGCCAGCAGGGTAGGGCAGGGGGAGACCCAGTACTTC | CASRVGQGETQYF
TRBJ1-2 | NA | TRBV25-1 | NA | TGTGCCAGCAGTGAATGGACAGCTAACTATGGCTACACCTTC | CASSEWTANYGYTF
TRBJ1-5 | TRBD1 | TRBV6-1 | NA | TGTGCCAGCAGTGCCAGGGGGCAAGGGAGTCAGCCCCAGCATTTT | CASSARGQGSQPQHF
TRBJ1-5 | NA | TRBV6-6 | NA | TGTGCCAGCAGTCCTGGGAGTAATCAGCCCCAGCATTTT | CASSPGSNQPQHF